The 16 T cell receptor beta chains listed next were all sequenced from one sample in a study of memory CD4+ T cells and cytomegalovirus serostatus. TCRdb's table, derived via immunoSEQ multiplex PCR, lists solely in-frame clones and lacks some. The sample includes almost 55,000 clones, roughly 79% of them seen just once. The sort gate was single viable CD3+CD4+CD8-CD45RO+ cells for memory CD4+ T cells. The sample taken for sequencing was memory CD4+ T cells from blood. The receptors here all came from an adult in good health and CMV-seronegative.

The genes are TRBV11-2 and TRBJ1-1; D is perhaps TRBD1 (6 bases). Germline V gene data show CDR1 as SGHAT and CDR2 as FQNNGV. The CDR3 sequence is 16 residues long. V lost 1 base to trimming and J lost 6 bases, with 18 bases between them. The CDR3 coding sequence is TGTGCCAGCAGCTTAGTTACGGGGGCGAATTCAGCTGAAGCTTTCTTT. The encoded protein is CASSLVTGANSAEAFF.

CDR3 sequence reads: CASSVVAGTGQETQYF. CDR3 DNA: TGTGCCAGCAGCGTAGTGGCCGGGACTGGGCAAGAGACCCAGTACTTC. The V and J genes are TRBV9 and TRBJ2-5, with a weak D call TRBD2 (6 bases). V dropped 0 bases and J dropped 2 bases, with 14 bases sitting between them. The CDR3 is 16 amino acids. Looked up from germline, CDR1 is SGDLS and CDR2 is YYNGEE.

J is TRBJ1-5 and V is TRBV5-1; 7 bases are a match to TRBD1. Germline V gene data show CDR1 as SGHRS and CDR2 as YFSETQ. The CDR3 runs to 14 residues. V trimming: 4 bases; J trimming: 6 bases; junction bases outside the gene matches: 7. The CDR3 loop reads CASSQGTVGQPQHF. The CDR3 nucleotides read TGCGCCAGCAGCCAGGGGACAGTGGGTCAGCCCCAGCATTTT. The whole variable domain, filled in from reference TRBV5-1 and TRBJ1-5, reads KAGVTQTPRYLIKTRGQQVTLSCSPISGHRSVSWYQQTPGQGLQFLFEYFSETQRNKGNFPGRFSGRQFSNSRSEMNVSTLELGDSALYLCASSQGTVGQPQHFGDGTRLSIL.

The chain links TRBV9 to TRBJ2-3; 10 positions agree with TRBD2. Germline V gene lookup returns CDR1 SGDLS and CDR2 YYNGEE. The J segment lost 4 bases and the V segment lost 3 bases, leaving 5 bases of the junction unmatched. The CDR3 is made up of 15 amino acids. CDR3 in DNA: TGTGCCAGCAGCGGTTCTAGCGGGGGATCAGATACGCAGTATTTT. Translating gives CASSGSSGGSDTQYF.

This clone was observed a handful of times. The V gene is TRBV7-2, the J gene TRBJ2-1; D remains unclear. CDR1 is SGHTA, CDR2 FQGNSA, per germline. V lost 3 bases to trimming and J lost 7 bases, with 13 bases between them. CDR3 length equals 14 residues. The CDR3, as DNA: TGTGCCAGCAGCTTCGGTGGGATCTTGAATGAGCAGTTCTTC. It is translated as CASSFGGILNEQFF.

The gene calls are TRBV7-8 and TRBJ2-7, with D possibly being TRBD2 (6 bases). This CDR3 contains 16 residues. Germline CDR1 is SGHVS and CDR2 is FQNEAQ. Trimming removed 5 bases from V and 3 bases from J, with 20 bases in between. The chain's CDR3 is CASSPRARGSSYEQYF. CDR3 nucleotide sequence: TGTGCCAGCAGCCCACGAGCGCGGGGTAGCAGCTACGAGCAGTACTTC.

This rearrangement joins TRBV2 to TRBJ2-3, with TRBD2 matching 11 bases. The CDR3 extends over 15 amino acids. Germline V gene sequence: CDR1 SNHLY, CDR2 FYNNEI. V gave up 5 bases and J gave up 5 bases; unmatched junction bases: 6. CDR3 amino acids: CASSPLAGEEDTQYF. CDR3 sequence (DNA): TGTGCCAGCAGTCCACTAGCGGGAGAGGAAGATACGCAGTATTTT.

In this sample, this clone turned up a few times. The genes are TRBV18 and TRBJ1-1; the match to TRBD1 covers 7 bases. The germline gives CDR1 KGHSH, CDR2 LQKENI. This CDR3 region has 14 residues. Germline trimming cut 5 bases from V and 6 bases from J; bases unmatched to any gene: 9. The CDR3 DNA is TGTGCCAGCTCATCAGGGGACAGTCTGTCTGAAGCTTTCTTT. Residues: CASSSGDSLSEAFF. Combining the CDR3 with reference TRBV18 and TRBJ1-1 gives the whole variable domain NAGVMQNPRHLVRRRGQEARLRCSPMKGHSHVYWYRQLPEEGLKFMVYLQKENIIDESGMPKERFSAEFPKEGPSILRIQQVVRGDSAAYFCASSSGDSLSEAFFGQGTRLTVV.

This clone was seen more than once but under ten times. Other DNA sequences within the sample encode an identical CDR3. The CDR3 is CASSLEGLNSPLHF. The CDR3 DNA is TGTGCCAGCAGCTTAGAGGGACTTAATTCACCCCTCCACTTT. The chain combines TRBV7-6 with TRBJ1-6; D perhaps matches TRBD1 (5 bases). From germline, CDR1 is SGHVS and CDR2 FNYEAQ. V was trimmed by 1 base and J by 6 bases, leaving 7 bases between them. The CDR3 contains 14 residues.

The CDR3 nucleotides read TGCGCCAGCAGCCAAGTGCACAGGGGGAGCACAGATACGCAGTATTTT. It encodes CASSQVHRGSTDTQYF. This chain connects TRBV4-3 to TRBJ2-3, with 8 bases matching TRBD1. The CDR3 has 16 residues. CDR1 LGHNA and CDR2 YSLEER come from the germline V gene. V gave up 1 base and J gave up 0 bases; unmatched junction bases: 3.

The genes are TRBV19 and TRBJ2-5; perhaps D is TRBD1 or TRBD2 (5 bases each). The CDR3 loop spans 15 amino acids. The V end lost 1 base, the J end lost 1 base, and 10 bases lay between the germline ends. Germline assignment: CDR1 LNHDA and CDR2 SQIVND (reference sequence). Here the CDR3 reads CASSIGGRIQETQYF. As DNA, the CDR3 is TGTGCCAGTAGTATAGGGGGACGGATCCAAGAGACCCAGTACTTC. Combining the CDR3 with reference TRBV19 and TRBJ2-5 gives the whole variable domain DGGITQSPKYLFRKEGQNVTLSCEQNLNHDAMYWYRQDPGQGLRLIYYSQIVNDFQKGDIAEGYSVSREKKESFPLTVTSAQKNPTAFYLCASSIGGRIQETQYFGPGTRLLVL.

The chain employs TRBV6-1 and TRBJ1-2, with no clear D. Trimming left V 3 bases short and J 3 bases short, with 14 bases between. Germline CDR1 reads MNHNS; CDR2 reads SASEGT. There are 15 residues in the CDR3. CDR3 nucleotides: TGTGCCAGCAGTGAGGGAGTGGGTACGGACTATGGCTACACCTTC. This translates into CASSEGVGTDYGYTF.

The chain has TRBV4-3 and TRBJ1-6; D perhaps matches TRBD1 (5 bases). Germline CDR1 reads LGHNA; CDR2 reads YSLEER. This CDR3 has 16 amino acids. V shed 3 bases and J shed 5 bases, with 14 bases lying between them. The CDR3 coding sequence is TGCGCCAGCAGCCAGACGGGGGGACGGGATAATTCACCCCTCCACTTT. It codes for CASSQTGGRDNSPLHF.

This chain joins TRBV28 and TRBJ2-6; D gene ambiguous. This CDR3 comprises 15 residues. Germline V lookup: CDR1 MDHEN, CDR2 SYDVKM. The V and J ends lost 3 bases and 3 bases respectively, with 9 bases between them. The CDR3: CASSFSRSGANVLTF. CDR3 in DNA: TGTGCCAGCAGTTTCTCCAGGAGTGGGGCCAACGTCCTGACTTTC.

The chain carries TRBV28 and TRBJ1-1; D may be TRBD1 (6 bases). CDR3 size: 13 residues. Per germline, CDR1 MDHEN and CDR2 SYDVKM. V dropped 8 bases and J dropped 7 bases, with 17 bases sitting between them. DNA of the CDR3: TGTGCCAGCCTGCGGGACAAGGGCCTTGAAGCTTTCTTT. Its protein is CASLRDKGLEAFF.

The rearrangement links TRBV11-1 to TRBJ1-1; D is unresolved. CDR3 size: 13 residues. In germline, CDR1 is SGHAT, CDR2 FQDESV (reference sequence). V was cut by 3 bases and J by 10 bases, with 15 bases left in between. The CDR3 protein is CASSFEGKGGAFF. In nucleotides, the CDR3 is TGTGCCAGCAGCTTTGAGGGTAAGGGCGGAGCTTTCTTT.